This paragraph covers one TCR beta chain sequence. The antigen remains unidentified. Authors of the study amplified TCR beta CDR3 regions from RNA transcripts. Using the HTBI primer set, a first-round RT-PCR was run on the TCR CDR3. TCRdb re-called the multiplex PCR reads through MiXCR, storing one row per CDR3 protein. In the table there are hundreds of thousands of distinct CDR3 sequences, roughly 40% of which are singletons. Uncontrolled infections, other autoimmune diseases, pregnancy or lactation led to exclusion of patients. These data belong to a study of T cells in Graves' hyperthyroidism and ophthalmopathy. Study results and limitations: In validation, the model predicted ophthalmopathy. These predictions came a median roughly 7.1 months before onset. Classification by a 13 V-J model distinguished ophthalmopathy from stable hyperthyroidism. Clonotypes that were expanded in thyroid above 0.001 mostly appeared in blood too.

The length of the CDR3 is 19 residues. V dropped 5 bases and J dropped 0 bases, with 26 bases sitting between them. Germline V gene sequence: CDR1 DFQATT, CDR2 SNEGSKA (reference sequence). This clonotype was sampled from a man younger than 30 with Graves' hyperthyroidism. The material sequenced was blood. This rearrangement joins TRBV20-1 to TRBJ1-5; tentative D call: TRBD1 (6 bases). Written as DNA, the CDR3 is TGCAGTGCTGGTGAAACAGAGGGGGTATTGACCGATAGCAATCAGCCCCAGCATTTT. Amino acids: CSAGETEGVLTDSNQPQHF.